A selection of T cell receptor beta chains follows, all from one sample in a study of T cell responses to AZD1222 COVID-19 vaccine. The data were produced by immunoSEQ multiplex PCR, yet TCRdb's version contains in-frame clones alone and is incomplete. The table records 150,000 or so clones, about nine tenths of them present only once. Sequenced material: peripheral blood, taken on day 0 of AZD1222 vaccination. Receptors were obtained from an adult in good health. Each CDR3 is given with its conserved first and last residue. A D gene is named only where the DNA matches it firmly. The listing skips clone size in some rows; elsewhere it reads once, few, many or a size class.

J: TRBJ2-3; V: TRBV30; D: -; size: -; CDR3: CAWNYRDSTDTQYF; DNA: TGTGCCTGGAACTACCGGGACAGCACAGATACGCAGTATTTT
J: TRBJ1-2; V: TRBV19; D: -; size: -; CDR3: CASTSDSGRLSGYTF; DNA: TGTGCCAGTACCTCTGACAGTGGCAGATTAAGTGGCTACACCTTC
J: TRBJ2-7; V: TRBV19; D: TRBD2; size: -; CDR3: CASSTTLAGLYEQYF; DNA: TGTGCCAGTAGTACCACTCTAGCGGGACTCTACGAGCAGTACTTC
J: TRBJ2-5; V: TRBV4-1; D: -; size: -; CDR3: CASSPLPGRETQYF; DNA: TGCGCCAGCAGCCCACTGCCGGGGCGAGAGACCCAGTACTTC
J: TRBJ2-5; V: TRBV7-8; D: -; size: once; CDR3: CASSPRGETQYF; DNA: TGTGCCAGCAGCCCTAGGGGGGAGACCCAGTACTTC
J: TRBJ1-5; V: TRBV12-3/TRBV12-4; D: -; size: -; CDR3: CASSPSENQPQHF; DNA: TGTGCCAGCAGTCCATCGGAGAATCAGCCCCAGCATTTT
J: TRBJ2-3; V: TRBV6-2/TRBV6-3; D: -; size: -; CDR3: CASSYSRGVTDTQYF; DNA: TGTGCCAGCAGTTACTCTAGGGGCGTCACAGATACGCAGTATTTT
J: TRBJ1-1; V: TRBV7-9; D: -; size: -; CDR3: CASRRLGQMNTEAFF; DNA: TGTGCCAGCAGACGTCTTGGACAGATGAACACTGAAGCTTTCTTT
J: TRBJ1-1; V: TRBV27; D: -; size: -; CDR3: CASSSWGGKLWNTEAFF; DNA: TGTGCCAGCAGTTCGTGGGGAGGAAAACTGTGGAACACTGAAGCTTTCTTT
J: TRBJ2-5; V: TRBV7-3; D: -; size: -; CDR3: CASSLTAEETQYF; DNA: TGTGCCAGCAGCTTAACCGCCGAGGAGACCCAGTACTTC
J: TRBJ2-5; V: TRBV24-1; D: -; size: -; CDR3: CATSDPTRRGQETQYF; DNA: TGTGCCACCAGTGATCCGACTCGGAGAGGACAAGAGACCCAGTACTTC
J: TRBJ1-1; V: TRBV28; D: -; size: -; CDR3: CASSLELPEAFF; DNA: TGTGCCAGCAGTCTGGAGCTCCCTGAAGCTTTCTTT
J: TRBJ1-6; V: TRBV28; D: -; size: -; CDR3: CASSSPGQLYNSPLHF; DNA: TGTGCCAGCAGCTCACCCGGACAGCTATATAATTCACCCCTCCACTTT
J: TRBJ2-1; V: TRBV24-1; D: TRBD2; size: -; CDR3: CATSDFRGSGEQFF; DNA: TGTGCCACCAGTGATTTCCGCGGGAGTGGTGAGCAGTTCTTC
J: TRBJ2-3; V: TRBV6-2/TRBV6-3; D: -; size: -; CDR3: CASSYSRDGNTDTQYF; DNA: TGTGCCAGCAGTTACAGCCGGGACGGGAACACAGATACGCAGTATTTT
J: TRBJ2-3; V: TRBV11-3; D: -; size: -; CDR3: CASSLVRSTDTQYF; DNA: TGTGCCAGCAGCTTAGTCAGGAGCACAGATACGCAGTATTTT
J: TRBJ1-6; V: TRBV2; D: -; size: -; CDR3: CASSVSGGNSPLHF; DNA: TGTGCCAGCAGTGTATCAGGAGGGAATTCACCCCTCCACTTT
J: TRBJ2-2; V: TRBV24-1; D: -; size: -; CDR3: CATSDSAGISGELFF; DNA: TGTGCCACCAGTGATTCGGCAGGGATTTCCGGGGAGCTGTTTTTT
J: TRBJ1-2; V: TRBV28; D: -; size: -; CDR3: CASSAGGWGYTF; DNA: TGTGCCAGCAGTGCCGGAGGGTGGGGCTACACCTTC
J: TRBJ2-1; V: TRBV3-1/TRBV3-2; D: TRBD2; size: -; CDR3: CASSHPRGGSYNEQFF; DNA: TGTGCCAGCAGCCACCCTCGGGGGGGCTCCTACAATGAGCAGTTCTTC
J: TRBJ1-2; V: TRBV2; D: TRBD1; size: -; CDR3: CASSEARGTGDYGYTF; DNA: TGTGCCAGCAGTGAAGCGCGGGGGACAGGGGATTATGGCTACACCTTC
J: TRBJ1-6; V: TRBV7-9; D: -; size: -; CDR3: CASSLSQGYSPLHF; DNA: TGTGCCAGCAGCTTATCACAGGGCTATTCACCCCTCCACTTT
J: TRBJ1-1; V: TRBV18; D: -; size: -; CDR3: CASSPQMDRAGMAFF; DNA: TGTGCCAGCTCACCCCAAATGGACAGAGCGGGAATGGCTTTCTTT
J: TRBJ2-4; V: TRBV6-5; D: -; size: -; CDR3: CASSFSSQGNIQYF; DNA: TGTGCCAGCAGTTTTTCTAGCCAGGGAAACATTCAGTACTTC
J: TRBJ1-1; V: TRBV27; D: -; size: -; CDR3: CASSTGTQLEAFF; DNA: TGTGCCAGCAGTACCGGGACCCAGCTTGAAGCTTTCTTT
J: TRBJ1-4; V: TRBV18; D: -; size: -; CDR3: CASSPIGTGSNEKLFF; DNA: TGTGCCAGCTCACCAATCGGTACAGGCTCTAATGAAAAACTGTTTTTT
J: TRBJ1-3; V: TRBV19; D: -; size: few; CDR3: CATRVTRPGNTIYF; DNA: TGTGCCACCAGGGTAACCCGGCCTGGAAACACCATATATTTT
J: TRBJ2-2; V: TRBV27; D: TRBD2; size: few; CDR3: CGGGGGGANTGELFF; DNA: TGTGGCGGGGGGGGAGGGGGGGCGAACACCGGGGAGCTGTTTTTT
J: TRBJ2-7; V: TRBV5-1; D: TRBD1; size: -; CDR3: CASSSGTGTPYEQYF; DNA: TGCGCCAGCAGCTCCGGGACAGGGACCCCCTACGAGCAGTACTTC
J: TRBJ1-5; V: TRBV12-5; D: -; size: -; CDR3: CASALSLQPQHF; DNA: TGTGCTAGTGCCCTGTCCCTTCAGCCCCAGCATTTT
J: TRBJ2-2; V: TRBV5-5; D: TRBD1; size: -; CDR3: CASSEGQGDRELFF; DNA: TGTGCCAGCAGCGAGGGACAGGGAGACAGGGAGCTGTTTTTT
J: TRBJ2-6; V: TRBV7-9; D: -; size: -; CDR3: CASSLNGRRLGSGANVLTF; DNA: TGTGCCAGCAGCTTAAATGGCAGGCGGCTTGGCTCTGGGGCCAACGTCCTGACTTTC
J: TRBJ2-5; V: TRBV7-9; D: TRBD1; size: -; CDR3: CASSALVSGDRRGTQYF; DNA: TGTGCCAGCAGCGCCCTAGTCTCCGGGGACAGGCGGGGGACCCAGTACTTC
J: TRBJ1-2; V: TRBV4-2; D: TRBD1; size: once; CDR3: CASSHGDSNYGYTF; DNA: TGTGCCAGCAGCCACGGGGACAGCAACTATGGCTACACCTTC
J: TRBJ2-2; V: TRBV28; D: TRBD1; size: -; CDR3: CASRQGRTGELFF; DNA: TGTGCCAGCAGACAGGGGCGGACCGGGGAGCTGTTTTTT
J: TRBJ2-1; V: TRBV9; D: TRBD2; size: -; CDR3: CASSVGLAGTLGNEQFF; DNA: TGTGCCAGCAGCGTGGGACTAGCGGGCACCCTCGGCAATGAGCAGTTCTTC
J: TRBJ2-3; V: TRBV24-1; D: TRBD2; size: -; CDR3: CATSESGNSGRGDTQYF; DNA: TGTGCCACCAGTGAGTCCGGGAATAGCGGGAGAGGAGATACGCAGTATTTT
J: TRBJ1-5; V: TRBV11-2; D: -; size: -; CDR3: CASSLVSNQPQHF; DNA: TGTGCCAGCAGCTTAGTCAGCAATCAGCCCCAGCATTTT
J: TRBJ2-5; V: TRBV10-2; D: -; size: -; CDR3: CASSETSPEETQYF; DNA: TGCGCCAGCAGTGAGACATCGCCAGAAGAGACCCAGTACTTC
J: TRBJ2-7; V: TRBV5-1; D: TRBD2; size: -; CDR3: CASSLGGSGVEQYF; DNA: TGCGCCAGCAGCTTGGGCGGGAGCGGAGTCGAGCAGTACTTC
J: TRBJ1-4; V: TRBV28; D: -; size: -; CDR3: CASRGGTANNEKLFF; DNA: TGTGCCAGCAGAGGCGGTACGGCGAATAATGAAAAACTGTTTTTT
J: TRBJ1-5; V: TRBV18; D: -; size: -; CDR3: CASSPRVGSNQPQHF; DNA: TGTGCCAGCTCACCACGGGTTGGGAGCAATCAGCCCCAGCATTTT
J: TRBJ2-3; V: TRBV24-1; D: TRBD2; size: -; CDR3: CATSDPGLAGGDTQYF; DNA: TGTGCCACCAGTGACCCAGGACTAGCGGGAGGAGATACGCAGTATTTT
J: TRBJ1-3; V: TRBV5-1; D: -; size: -; CDR3: CASTPYGISGNTIYF; DNA: TGCGCCAGCACCCCTTATGGAATCTCTGGAAACACCATATATTTT
J: TRBJ2-7; V: TRBV7-9; D: -; size: -; CDR3: CASSWGSDSYEQYF; DNA: TGTGCCAGCAGCTGGGGATCCGACTCCTACGAGCAGTACTTC
J: TRBJ1-6; V: TRBV14; D: -; size: -; CDR3: CASSQEVSNSPLHF; DNA: TGTGCCAGCAGCCAAGAAGTATCCAATTCACCCCTCCACTTT
J: TRBJ2-2; V: TRBV3-1/TRBV3-2; D: -; size: -; CDR3: CASSLRGVGPLFF; DNA: TGTGCCAGCAGCCTCAGGGGGGTGGGTCCGCTGTTTTTT
J: TRBJ1-2; V: TRBV27; D: TRBD1; size: -; CDR3: CASSSARQGGRFGYTF; DNA: TGTGCCAGCAGTTCAGCCCGACAGGGAGGCCGGTTTGGCTACACCTTC
J: TRBJ1-5; V: TRBV18; D: -; size: -; CDR3: CASSPAGGSANQPQHF; DNA: TGTGCCAGCTCACCAGCTGGGGGTTCGGCCAATCAGCCCCAGCATTTT
J: TRBJ2-7; V: TRBV11-3; D: TRBD1; size: once; CDR3: CASSRRSGTGASEQYF; DNA: TGTGCCAGCAGCCGAAGATCCGGGACAGGGGCCAGCGAGCAGTACTTC
J: TRBJ2-3; V: TRBV10-1; D: -; size: -; CDR3: CASSESQGGGTDTQYF; DNA: TGCGCCAGCAGTGAGTCTCAGGGAGGAGGGACAGATACGCAGTATTTT
J: TRBJ2-7; V: TRBV13; D: -; size: -; CDR3: CASSRDPPREQYF; DNA: TGTGCCAGCAGCCGAGACCCCCCCCGGGAGCAGTACTTC
J: TRBJ2-2; V: TRBV28; D: TRBD2; size: -; CDR3: CASSLLAGGDTGELFF; DNA: TGTGCCAGCAGTTTATTGGCGGGAGGGGACACCGGGGAGCTGTTTTTT